The 19 T cell receptor beta chains given below trace back to one sample, sequenced in a study of T cell repertoires in cytomegalovirus infection (dated by TCRdb to between 2018 and 2021). Sequencing used an Illumina HiSeq 1500. Through fastp at Q25 and MiXCR, TCRdb rebuilt clones from the public reads, retaining in-frame beta chains. Here each entry gathers all rows of one CDR3 protein and keeps the most common genes and DNA. The sample profile shows 800,000 to 950,000 distinct CDR3 sequences; approximately 32% of them were found once. Around 12% of the sample goes to the ten largest clones. Interpreted using the paper, the treatment or condition label stands for: in vitro stimulation with specific CMV peptide epitopes to enrich CMV-specific T cells. Their specific antigens are unknown. Source: cultured CD8+ T cells from PBMCs, taken from culture after CMV antigen stimulation. The receptors were sampled from a human donor in good health (CMV status not recorded). Some clones in this sample may be carry-over from other donors' samples.

This clonotype has just one count. This chain links TRBV9 with TRBJ2-3, with D tentatively TRBD2 (5 bases). Deletions cut 6 bases from V and 6 bases from J, with 20 bases between. The CDR3 consists of 15 residues. Germline V gene data show CDR1 as SGDLS and CDR2 as YYNGEE. The CDR3 DNA reads TGTGCCAGCACTCTGACGGGGAAGATTGTCGATACGCAGTATTTT. Its translation is CASTLTGKIVDTQYF.

In nucleotides, the CDR3 is TGTGCCAGCAGCTTACGGGGGGCCCAGCCCGGGGAGCTGTTTTTT. Protein: CASSLRGAQPGELFF. The V and J genes are TRBV7-3 and TRBJ2-2, with D tentatively TRBD2 (7 bases). Germline lookup yields CDR1 SGHTA and CDR2 FQGTGA. Trimming took off 2 bases at V and 6 bases at J, with 13 bases between the two ends. The CDR3 length is 15 residues.

V is TRBV5-1 and J is TRBJ1-3; no clear D gene. The ends were cut back, 2 bases at V and 3 bases at J, with 15 bases in the middle. Germline V gene lookup returns CDR1 SGHRS and CDR2 YFSETQ. CDR3 length: 16 residues. The CDR3 bases are TGCGCCAGCAGCTTAGAGAGGGCGGTCTTTGGAAACACCATATATTTT. Translation: CASSLERAVFGNTIYF. The entire variable domain, with the rest obtained from reference TRBV5-1 and TRBJ1-3, is as follows: KAGVTQTPRYLIKTRGQQVTLSCSPISGHRSVSWYQQTPGQGLQFLFEYFSETQRNKGNFPGRFSGRQFSNSRSEMNVSTLELGDSALYLCASSLERAVFGNTIYFGEGSWLTVV.

In its sample, this clonotype was seen a few times. CDR3 residues: CASSSPAGAAKNIQYF. The DNA for the CDR3 is TGTGCCAGCAGTTCCCCGGCGGGGGCGGCCAAAAACATTCAGTACTTC. The chain has TRBV27 and TRBJ2-4; D is perhaps TRBD2 (7 bases). Trimming left V 4 bases short and J 1 base short, with 14 bases between. This CDR3 has 16 amino acids. From germline, CDR1 is MNHEY and CDR2 SMNVEV (reference sequence).

A few counts support this clonotype. The rearrangement links TRBV6-5 to TRBJ2-5, with D maybe TRBD1 (7 bases). The CDR3 runs 13 residues. V was cut by 7 bases and J by 7 bases, with 16 bases left in between. Germline-derived CDR1 and CDR2 are MNHEY and SVGAGI. This CDR3 reads CASTQGGLATQYF. For the CDR3, the DNA is TGTGCCAGCACCCAGGGGGGATTAGCGACCCAGTACTTC.

The V and J genes are TRBV5-5 and TRBJ1-4; 8 bases map to TRBD1. CDR1 and CDR2 (germline): SGHKS, YYEKEE (reference sequence). This CDR3 comprises 17 residues. V lost 4 bases to trimming and J lost 5 bases; unmatched junction nucleotides: 13. The CDR3 loop reads CASSRFGQGKINEKLFF. For the CDR3, the DNA is TGTGCCAGCAGCCGATTTGGACAGGGTAAAATAAATGAAAAACTGTTTTTT.

The chain carries TRBV6-2 or TRBV6-3 and TRBJ2-1; D uncertain. Germline V lookup: CDR1 MNHEY, CDR2 SVGEGT. The length of the CDR3 is 17 residues. Trimming removed 6 bases at V and 0 bases at J, with 18 bases between. The chain's CDR3 is CASRRAGLLSSYNEQFF. In DNA, the CDR3 is TGTGCCAGCAGGCGCGCCGGGCTCTTAAGCTCCTACAATGAGCAGTTCTTC.

J is TRBJ2-1 and V is TRBV2; no definite D call. Germline CDR1 SNHLY, CDR2 FYNNEI. The CDR3 runs 15 residues. The ends were cut back, 7 bases at V and 9 bases at J, with 22 bases in the middle. The CDR3 DNA reads TGTGCCAGCATAGTGAAGGGTGATATGGGCGGTGAGCAGTTCTTC. This translates into CASIVKGDMGGEQFF.

The chain has TRBV7-8 and TRBJ2-5; no clear D gene. CDR1 is SGHVS, CDR2 FQNEAQ, per germline. CDR3 length equals 14 residues. Trimming took 0 bases from V and 4 from J, leaving 9 bases between them. CDR3 sequence reads: CASSLAGPRETQYF. The CDR3 DNA sequence: TGTGCCAGCAGCTTAGCGGGTCCTAGAGAGACCCAGTACTTC.

As to this clonotype: A much larger clonotype is one base distant, so this may be a read error. The chain is built from TRBV7-8 and TRBJ2-2; TRBD1 agrees at 8 bases. V gave up 5 bases and J gave up 10 bases; unmatched junction bases: 9. CDR1 is SGHVS, CDR2 FQNEAQ, per germline. The CDR3 extends over 14 amino acids. CDR3 protein: CASSIVTGAEELFF. The CDR3 nucleotides are TGTGCCAGCAGCATAGTGACAGGGGCGGAGGAGCTGTTTTTT. Drawing the rest from reference TRBV7-8 and TRBJ2-2, the complete variable domain is GAGVSQSPRYKVAKRGQDVALRCDPISGHVSLFWYQQALGQGPEFLTYFQNEAQLDKSGLPSDRFFAERPEGSVSTLKIQRTQQEDSAVYLCASSIVTGAEELFFGEGSRLTVL.

The chain uses TRBV25-1 and TRBJ2-7; D call uncertain. Between the trimmed V and J ends, which lost 6 bases and 0 bases, there was a span of 15 bases. The germline V gene has CDR1 MGHDK and CDR2 SYGVNS. The CDR3 totals 15 residues. CDR3 nucleotides: TGTGCCAGCAGCTTTCCGAGGAACGGCTCCTACGAGCAGTACTTC. It codes for CASSFPRNGSYEQYF.

This clonotype was seen repeatedly, ten times or more. V usage is TRBV6-1 and J usage is TRBJ2-1, with 8 bases aligning to TRBD2. This CDR3 comprises 17 residues. Germline V gives CDR1 MNHNS, CDR2 SASEGT. V was pared by 1 base and J by 4 bases, with 9 bases of the junction left unmatched. Here the CDR3 DNA reads TGTGCCAGCAGTGAAGAGGCGGGGGGACGTATTTACAATGAGCAGTTCTTC. It is translated as CASSEEAGGRIYNEQFF.

Remarks on this clonotype: Being one base from a much bigger clone, this may be a read error. This rearrangement joins TRBV7-8 to TRBJ2-1; possible D gene TRBD1, 5 bases. Germline loops: CDR1 SGHVS, CDR2 FQNEAQ. The CDR3 runs 16 residues. The CDR3 spells CANSLGVRRPYNEQFF. The CDR3 DNA reads TGTGCCAACAGCTTAGGGGTGCGGCGGCCCTACAATGAGCAGTTCTTC.

The chain recombines TRBV2 with TRBJ1-1; D is unclear. The V gene's germline CDR1 is SNHLY and CDR2 FYNNEI. The CDR3 length is 15 residues. V dropped 0 bases and J dropped 1 base, with 9 bases sitting between them. The chain's CDR3 is CASSEALDWNTEAFF. The CDR3 nucleotides are TGTGCCAGCAGTGAAGCCCTGGACTGGAACACTGAAGCTTTCTTT.

The chain joins TRBV5-1 to TRBJ2-2; D could derive from TRBD1 or TRBD2 (5 bases each). V dropped 5 bases and J dropped 2 bases, with 13 bases sitting between them. This CDR3 contains 15 residues. CDR1 and CDR2 (germline): SGHRS, YFSETQ. In DNA, the CDR3 is TGCGCCAGCAGGGAGCTGGGACCTAACACCGGGGAGCTGTTTTTT. This gives the protein CASRELGPNTGELFF.

The chain is built from TRBV29-1 and TRBJ2-1; D not certain. Germline CDR1 reads SQVTM; CDR2 reads ANQGSEA. The V gene lost 7 bases and the J gene lost 1 base, with 8 bases spanning the gap. This CDR3 region has 12 residues. The CDR3 is CSGGPSYNEQFF. The CDR3, as DNA: TGCAGCGGAGGACCTTCCTACAATGAGCAGTTCTTC.

The J gene is TRBJ1-5, the V gene TRBV27, with 10 bases aligning to TRBD1. The trim removed 4 bases at V and 6 bases at J, leaving 6 bases unmatched. The V gene's germline CDR1 is MNHEY and CDR2 SMNVEV (reference sequence). The CDR3 length is 15 residues. CDR3 coding DNA: TGTGCCAGCAGTTCGGGACAGGGGTTAAGTCAGCCCCAGCATTTT. Translating it yields CASSSGQGLSQPQHF.

This clonotype was seen more than once but under ten times. The chain carries TRBV5-1 and TRBJ2-7; D call uncertain. There are 14 residues in the CDR3. Germline V gene lookup returns CDR1 SGHRS and CDR2 YFSETQ. V lost 0 bases, J lost 1 base, and 8 bases lay in between. Written as DNA, the CDR3 is TGCGCCAGCAGCTTGGACGACGGATCCTACGAGCAGTACGTC. Protein sequence: CASSLDDGSYEQYV.

The V and J genes are TRBV6-2 or TRBV6-3 and TRBJ1-1, with 8 bases identical to TRBD1. The junction had 9 bases not matched to a gene; V was cut back by 2 bases and J by 1 base. Germline V gene lookup returns CDR1 MNHEY and CDR2 SVGEGT. The length of the CDR3 is 17 residues. The CDR3 coding sequence is TGTGCCAGCAGTTACAAGCAGGGGGCTGACCGGAACACTGAAGCTTTCTTT. Translation: CASSYKQGADRNTEAFF.